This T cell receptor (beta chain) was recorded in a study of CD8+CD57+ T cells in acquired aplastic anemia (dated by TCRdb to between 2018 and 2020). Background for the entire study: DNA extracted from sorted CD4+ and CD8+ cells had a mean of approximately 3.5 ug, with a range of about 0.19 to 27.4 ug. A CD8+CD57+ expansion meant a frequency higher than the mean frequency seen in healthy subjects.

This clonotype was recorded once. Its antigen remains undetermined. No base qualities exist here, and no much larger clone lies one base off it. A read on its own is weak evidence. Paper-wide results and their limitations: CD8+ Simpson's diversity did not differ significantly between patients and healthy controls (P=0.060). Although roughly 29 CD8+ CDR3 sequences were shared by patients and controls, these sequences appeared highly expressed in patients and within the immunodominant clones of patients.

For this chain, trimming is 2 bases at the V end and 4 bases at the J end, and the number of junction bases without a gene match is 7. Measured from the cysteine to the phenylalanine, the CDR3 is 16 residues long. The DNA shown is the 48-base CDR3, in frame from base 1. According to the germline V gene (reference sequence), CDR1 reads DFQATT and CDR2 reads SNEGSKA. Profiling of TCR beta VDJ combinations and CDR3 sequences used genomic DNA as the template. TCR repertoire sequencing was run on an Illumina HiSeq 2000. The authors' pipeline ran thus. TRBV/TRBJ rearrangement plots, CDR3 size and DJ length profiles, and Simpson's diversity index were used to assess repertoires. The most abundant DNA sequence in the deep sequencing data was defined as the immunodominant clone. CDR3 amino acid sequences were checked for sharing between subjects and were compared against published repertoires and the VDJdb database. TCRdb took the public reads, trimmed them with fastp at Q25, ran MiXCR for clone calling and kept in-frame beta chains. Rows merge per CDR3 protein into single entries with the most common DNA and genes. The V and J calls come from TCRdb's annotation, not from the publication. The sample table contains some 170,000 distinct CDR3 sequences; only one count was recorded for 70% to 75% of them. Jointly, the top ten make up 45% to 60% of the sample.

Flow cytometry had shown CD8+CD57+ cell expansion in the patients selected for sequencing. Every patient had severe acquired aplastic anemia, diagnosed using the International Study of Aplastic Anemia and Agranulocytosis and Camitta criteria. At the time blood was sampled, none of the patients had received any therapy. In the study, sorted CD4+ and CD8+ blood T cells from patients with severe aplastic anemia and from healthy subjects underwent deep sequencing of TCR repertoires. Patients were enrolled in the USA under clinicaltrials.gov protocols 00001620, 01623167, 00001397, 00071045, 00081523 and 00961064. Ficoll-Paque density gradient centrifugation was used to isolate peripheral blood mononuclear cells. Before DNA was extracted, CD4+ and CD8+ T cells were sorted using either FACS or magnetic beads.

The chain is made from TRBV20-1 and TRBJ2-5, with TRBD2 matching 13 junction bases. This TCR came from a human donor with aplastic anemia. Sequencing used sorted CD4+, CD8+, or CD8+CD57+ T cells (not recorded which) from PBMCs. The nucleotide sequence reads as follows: TGCAGTGCTAGAAGGACTAGCGGGGGCCCCAGAGAGACCCAGTACTTC. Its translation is CSARRTSGGPRETQYF.